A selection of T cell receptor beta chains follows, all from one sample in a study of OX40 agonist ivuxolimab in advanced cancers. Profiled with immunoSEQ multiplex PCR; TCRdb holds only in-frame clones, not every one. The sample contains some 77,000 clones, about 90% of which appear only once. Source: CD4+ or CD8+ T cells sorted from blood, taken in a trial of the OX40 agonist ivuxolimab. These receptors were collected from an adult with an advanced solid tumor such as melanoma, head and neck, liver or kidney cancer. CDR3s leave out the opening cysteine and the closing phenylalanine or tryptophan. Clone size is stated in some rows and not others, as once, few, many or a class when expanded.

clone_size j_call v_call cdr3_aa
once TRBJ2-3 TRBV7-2 ASSPPTDTQY
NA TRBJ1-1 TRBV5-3 ASSGQPHTEAF
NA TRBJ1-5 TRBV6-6 ASSPRADQPQH
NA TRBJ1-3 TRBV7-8 ASSSDRGGNTIY
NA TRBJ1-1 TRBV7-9 ASSLDRHTEAF
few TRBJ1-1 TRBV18 ASSPYGTGGSTNTEAF
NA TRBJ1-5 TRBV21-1 ASSKAGRGSNQPQH
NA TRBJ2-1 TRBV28 ASSSASGGTLSWF
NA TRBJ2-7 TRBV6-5 ASGFTESYEQY
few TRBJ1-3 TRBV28 ASRPGNAGSGNTIY
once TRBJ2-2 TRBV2 ASNPSGATGELF
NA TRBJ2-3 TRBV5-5 ASRDRGRTDTQY
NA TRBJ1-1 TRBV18 ASSRLGNTEAF
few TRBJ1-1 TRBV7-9 ASSSTSGQGGTEAF
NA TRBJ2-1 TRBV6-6 ASSYYRGDEQF
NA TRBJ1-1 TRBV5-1 ASSLVVGLGVLAEAF
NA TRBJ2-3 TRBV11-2 ASSLDYSTDTQY
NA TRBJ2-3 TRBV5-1 ASSLPGGGGTDTQY
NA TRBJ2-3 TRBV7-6 ASSPRPRDFVTDTQY
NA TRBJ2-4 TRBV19 ASSPDRAGNIQY
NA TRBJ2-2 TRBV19 ASSPRTAGTGELF
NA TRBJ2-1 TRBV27 ASSPQPTIDNEQF
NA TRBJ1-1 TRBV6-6 ASTQQGYTEAF
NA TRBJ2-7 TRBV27 ASSRKDSSYEQY
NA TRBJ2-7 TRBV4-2 ASSLASGNYEQY
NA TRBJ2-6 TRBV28 ASSEVGPGANVLT
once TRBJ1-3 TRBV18 ASSPQGSSGNTIY
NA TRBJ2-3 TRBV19 ASTPTGSTDTQY
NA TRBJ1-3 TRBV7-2 ASSLESAPGNTIY
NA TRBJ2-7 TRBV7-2 ASSADGFYEQY
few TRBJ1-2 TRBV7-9 ASSPLGGITYGYT
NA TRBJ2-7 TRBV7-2 ASSQRGASGGYEQY
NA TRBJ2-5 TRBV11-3 ASSIRTQAETQY
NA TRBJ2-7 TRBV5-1 ASSFRVSYEQY
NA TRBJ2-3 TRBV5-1 ASSLIPGTGGDTQY